The 25 T cell receptor beta chains below were found in one sample sequenced in a study of blood T cell repertoires in COVID-19. The data were produced by immunoSEQ multiplex PCR, yet TCRdb's version contains in-frame clones alone and is incomplete. The sample has around 72,000 clones; roughly 90% are singletons. Input material: peripheral blood. The receptors originated from a man aged 50 to 60 with acute or convalescent COVID-19.

V is TRBV28 and J is TRBJ1-1; D unclear. V was pared by 5 bases and J by 1 base, with 11 bases between. This CDR3 contains 14 residues. Per germline, CDR1 MDHEN and CDR2 SYDVKM. CDR3 amino acids: CASSPSFPNTEAFF. For the CDR3, the DNA is TGTGCCAGCAGTCCTTCTTTTCCGAACACTGAAGCTTTCTTT.

CDR3 protein: CASSQPLGPGETQYF. The CDR3, as DNA: TGTGCCAGCAGCCAACCACTGGGGCCTGGCGAGACCCAGTACTTC. V and J are TRBV3-1 (or the pseudogene TRBV3-2) and TRBJ2-5, with D possibly TRBD1 on 5 matching bases. The CDR3 loop spans 15 amino acids. The ends were cut back, 2 bases at V and 5 bases at J, with 15 bases in the middle. CDR1 LGHDT and CDR2 YNNKEL come from the germline V gene (reference sequence).

This chain joins TRBV9 and TRBJ1-2; 12 bases are a match to TRBD1. CDR3 length equals 17 residues. The germline CDR1 and CDR2 sequences are SGDLS and YYNGEE. Trimming removed 4 bases from V and 3 bases from J; junction bases left unmatched: 10. The CDR3: CASSSRDRGPLDYGYTF. CDR3 DNA sequence: TGTGCCAGCAGCTCCCGGGACAGGGGGCCCCTCGACTATGGCTACACCTTC.

The DNA for the CDR3 is TGTGCCAGCAGCTTAGGGGGACCTAACAATGAGCAGTTCTTC. It translates to CASSLGGPNNEQFF. This chain joins TRBV5-4 and TRBJ2-1, with D perhaps TRBD1 (6 bases). Germline V gene lookup returns CDR1 SGHNT and CDR2 YYREEE (reference sequence). The CDR3 runs 14 residues. V was cut by 2 bases and J by 5 bases, with 11 bases left in between.

This chain uses TRBV29-1 with TRBJ2-7; 8 nucleotides line up with TRBD1. Per germline, CDR1 SQVTM and CDR2 ANQGSEA. The CDR3 is 15 residues long. Trimming cost V 7 bases and J 1 base; bases outside gene matches: 12. This chain's CDR3 is CSATKDRAISYEQYF. The CDR3 coding sequence is TGCAGCGCGACGAAGGACAGGGCAATTTCCTACGAGCAGTACTTC.

A few counts support this clone. V usage is TRBV3-1 (or the pseudogene TRBV3-2) and J usage is TRBJ2-7; 9 positions agree with TRBD1. The CDR3 loop spans 15 amino acids. V lost 2 bases, J lost 0 bases, and 2 bases stayed unmatched. Per germline, CDR1 LGHDT and CDR2 YNNKEL (reference sequence). CDR3 sequence reads: CASSQWDRDSYEQYF. The CDR3 DNA reads as TGTGCCAGCAGCCAATGGGACAGGGACTCCTACGAGCAGTACTTC.

This clone was seen just once. This chain joins TRBV24-1 and TRBJ1-2; 8 bases are a match to TRBD1. V lost 4 bases to trimming and J lost 7 bases; unmatched junction nucleotides: 10. Per the germline V gene, CDR1 is KGHDR and CDR2 is SFDVKD. This CDR3 spans 15 amino acids. CDR3 sequence reads: CATSDGGQASAGYTF. CDR3 DNA: TGTGCCACCAGTGACGGGGGACAGGCTTCGGCTGGCTACACCTTC.

The chain has TRBV5-1 and TRBJ1-4; D is possibly TRBD1 (5 bases). Germline V gene data show CDR1 as SGHRS and CDR2 as YFSETQ. The CDR3 extends over 16 amino acids. The ends were cut back, 0 bases at V and 8 bases at J, with 17 bases in the middle. The CDR3: CASSLGAGTVGEKLFF. The CDR3 DNA sequence: TGCGCCAGCAGCTTGGGTGCGGGGACCGTCGGAGAAAAACTGTTTTTT.

This chain links TRBV6-1 with TRBJ2-7; 7 bases line up with TRBD1. This CDR3 is 17 amino acids long. Germline loops: CDR1 MNHNS, CDR2 SASEGT. With V trimmed by 2 bases and J by 5 bases, 15 bases remained unmatched. CDR3 nucleotide sequence: TGTGCCAGCAGTGAAAGGCACCCTCGACAGGGCTTTAACGAGCAGTACTTC. Amino acids: CASSERHPRQGFNEQYF.

V usage is TRBV7-2 and J usage is TRBJ1-1; tentatively, D is TRBD1 (6 bases). The germline V and J ends were trimmed by 6 bases and 4 bases, with 18 bases remaining between them. The germline V gene encodes CDR1 SGHTA and CDR2 FQGNSA. The CDR3 is 15 residues long. CDR3 residues: CASRSGRGGGTEAFF. Here the CDR3 DNA reads TGTGCCAGCAGGTCGGGGAGGGGAGGGGGCACTGAAGCTTTCTTT.

The chain recombines TRBV6-5 with TRBJ1-2; 11 nucleotides line up with TRBD1. Germline assignment: CDR1 MNHEY and CDR2 SVGAGI. The CDR3 covers 15 residues. With V trimmed by 6 bases and J by 2 bases, 5 bases remained unmatched. The CDR3 sequence is CASRGQGAQNYGYTF. In nucleotides, the CDR3 is TGTGCCAGCAGAGGACAGGGGGCGCAGAACTATGGCTACACCTTC.

The V gene is TRBV2, the J gene TRBJ2-3; 7 nucleotides agree with TRBD2. This CDR3 is 13 amino acids long. Trimming at V came to 7 bases and at J to 0 bases, leaving 1 base not matched to a gene. CDR1 and CDR2 from the germline V gene are SNHLY and FYNNEI. The CDR3 sequence: CASKAGSTDTQYF. DNA for the CDR3: TGTGCCAGCAAAGCGGGAAGCACAGATACGCAGTATTTT. The full variable domain, its missing parts supplied by reference TRBV2 and TRBJ2-3, is EPEVTQTPSHQVTQMGQEVILRCVPISNHLYFYWYRQILGQKVEFLVSFYNNEISEKSEIFDDQFSVERPDGSNFTLKIRSTKLEDSAMYFCASKAGSTDTQYFGPGTRLTVL.

This sequence joins TRBV5-1 and TRBJ1-2; TRBD1 matches at 7 bases. CDR3 size: 14 residues. V shed 0 bases, J shed 4 bases, and the junction held 3 bases outside the gene matches. CDR1 is SGHRS and CDR2 is YFSETQ in the germline V gene. As DNA, the CDR3 is TGCGCCAGCAGCTTGGTTTCAGGGGGCTATGGCTACACCTTC. It yields the protein CASSLVSGGYGYTF.

This rearrangement joins TRBV11-2 to TRBJ2-2; D unclear. Germline V gives CDR1 SGHAT, CDR2 FQNNGV. The CDR3 totals 11 residues. The V end lost 6 bases, the J end lost 8 bases, and 7 bases lay between the germline ends. The CDR3 spells CASRTEGELFF. In DNA, the CDR3 is TGTGCCAGCAGGACGGAGGGGGAGCTGTTTTTT. Variable domain in full (rest from reference TRBV11-2 and TRBJ2-2): EAGVAQSPRYKIIEKRQSVAFWCNPISGHATLYWYQQILGQGPKLLIQFQNNGVVDDSQLPKDRFSAERLKGVDSTLKIQPAKLEDSAVYLCASRTEGELFFGEGSRLTVL.

This clone was seen a handful of times. The V gene is TRBV28, the J gene TRBJ1-2, with 8 positions matching TRBD1. Trimming cost V 4 bases and J 6 bases; bases outside gene matches: 7. This CDR3 has 14 residues. Germline V gene sequence: CDR1 MDHEN, CDR2 SYDVKM. In DNA, the CDR3 is TGTGCCAGCAGTTCTGGACAGGGACCCAATGGCTACACCTTC. Translated: CASSSGQGPNGYTF.

This rearrangement joins TRBV19 to TRBJ1-1, with TRBD1 matching 10 bases. V shed 7 bases, J shed 4 bases, and the junction held 6 bases outside the gene matches. The CDR3 sequence is 14 residues long. Germline V gives CDR1 LNHDA, CDR2 SQIVND (reference sequence). The chain's CDR3 is CASNRQGAITEAFF. The DNA of the CDR3 is TGTGCCAGTAATCGACAGGGGGCTATCACTGAAGCTTTCTTT.

The rearrangement links TRBV25-1 to TRBJ1-5, with 9 bases fitting TRBD1. The CDR3 is made up of 15 amino acids. V dropped 4 bases and J dropped 5; count of bases not matched to a gene: 6. CDR1 and CDR2 (germline): MGHDK, SYGVNS. CDR3 amino acids: CASSGARDRDQPQHF. CDR3 bases: TGTGCCAGCAGTGGGGCCCGGGACAGGGATCAGCCCCAGCATTTT.

The chain links TRBV19 to TRBJ2-6; the D is unclear. The germline V and J ends were trimmed by 4 bases and 2 bases, with 6 bases remaining between them. This CDR3 is 14 amino acids long. CDR1 and CDR2 (germline): LNHDA, SQIVND (reference sequence). CDR3 sequence (DNA): TGTGCCAGTAGTACCCCCGCTGGGGCCAACGTCCTGACTTTC. It is translated as CASSTPAGANVLTF.

The V gene is TRBV6-5, the J gene TRBJ1-2; possible D gene TRBD1, 5 bases. The CDR3 spans 15 residues. V lost 5 bases to trimming and J lost 9 bases, with 22 bases between them. Germline V gene data show CDR1 as MNHEY and CDR2 as SVGAGI. This CDR3 reads CASSKQDPGLYSYTF. The CDR3 region has the DNA TGTGCCAGCAGTAAACAGGATCCGGGCTTATATAGCTACACCTTC.

This clone came up once. The chain joins TRBV9 to TRBJ2-7; 7 nucleotides align to TRBD1. V shed 0 bases and J 7 bases; nucleotides not matched to a gene: 7. CDR3 size: 14 residues. The germline V gene encodes CDR1 SGDLS and CDR2 YYNGEE. DNA of the CDR3: TGTGCCAGCAGCGTAGCTACCGACAGGGCTGAGCAGTACTTC. This gives the protein CASSVATDRAEQYF.

The V and J genes are TRBV10-2 and TRBJ1-1; 8 positions match TRBD1. V dropped 4 bases and J dropped 4; count of bases not matched to a gene: 2. Germline V CDR1 and CDR2: WSHSY, SAAADI. The CDR3 is made up of 13 amino acids. CDR3 amino acids: CASSGQGRTEAFF. CDR3 DNA: TGCGCCAGCAGTGGACAGGGGCGCACTGAAGCTTTCTTT.

The chain joins TRBV3-1 (or the pseudogene TRBV3-2) to TRBJ1-3; 10 bases are shared with TRBD1. Germline values: CDR1 LGHDT, CDR2 YNNKEL (reference sequence). V lost 4 bases, J lost 2 bases, and 2 bases stayed unmatched. This CDR3 contains 15 residues. CDR3 coding DNA: TGTGCCAGCAGCCGTGGGACAGGGGCTGGAAACACCATATATTTT. Translating it yields CASSRGTGAGNTIYF.

This clone showed up just a few times. The chain recombines TRBV4-1 with TRBJ1-5; D is undetermined. Germline V lookup: CDR1 MGHRA, CDR2 YSYEKL. V lost 1 base to trimming and J lost 7 bases, with 14 bases between them. CDR3 length: 15 amino acids. The CDR3 loop is CASSQAEGGFQPQHF. In DNA, the CDR3 is TGCGCCAGCAGCCAAGCAGAGGGAGGGTTCCAGCCCCAGCATTTT.

The chain is built from TRBV4-1 and TRBJ2-7; TRBD1 matches at 7 bases. Germline V gene sequence: CDR1 MGHRA, CDR2 YSYEKL. The CDR3 contains 15 residues. The V segment lost 1 base and the J segment 4 bases; nucleotides outside the gene matches: 7. CDR3 nucleotides: TGCGCCAGCAGCCAAGTAGCAGGGGGAATTTACGAGCAGTACTTC. Amino acid sequence: CASSQVAGGIYEQYF.

In this sample, this clone turned up once. The gene calls are TRBV9 and TRBJ1-4; D is perhaps TRBD1 (6 bases). V shed 5 bases and J shed 7 bases, with 18 bases lying between them. Germline assignment: CDR1 SGDLS and CDR2 YYNGEE. This CDR3 spans 15 amino acids. CDR3 in DNA: TGTGCCAGCAGTGAAACAGGGAACGTGGGTGAAAAACTGTTTTTT. It codes for CASSETGNVGEKLFF.